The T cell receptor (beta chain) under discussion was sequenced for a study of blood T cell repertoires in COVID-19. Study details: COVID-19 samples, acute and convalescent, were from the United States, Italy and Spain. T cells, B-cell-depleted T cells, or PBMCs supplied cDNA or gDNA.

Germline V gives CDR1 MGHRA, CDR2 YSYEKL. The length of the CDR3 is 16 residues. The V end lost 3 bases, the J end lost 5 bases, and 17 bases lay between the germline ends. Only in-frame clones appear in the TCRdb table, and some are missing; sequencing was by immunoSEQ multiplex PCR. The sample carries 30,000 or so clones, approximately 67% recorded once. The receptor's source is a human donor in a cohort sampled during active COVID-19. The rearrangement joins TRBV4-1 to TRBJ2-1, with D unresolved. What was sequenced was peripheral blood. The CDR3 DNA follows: TGCGCCAGCAGCCACGTTTCCTTACCTGGGCACAATGAGCAGTTCTTC. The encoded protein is CASSHVSLPGHNEQFF.